This T cell receptor (beta chain) was sequenced in a study of blood T cell repertoires in COVID-19. Study as a whole: Acute and convalescent COVID-19 specimens originated in the United States, Italy and Spain. Sources were T cells, B-cell-depleted T cells, or PBMCs; the material itself was cDNA or gDNA.

Patients from Seattle were sampled longitudinally, starting during active infection. This CDR3 has 13 residues. Germline loops: CDR1 SQVTM, CDR2 ANQGSEA. V shed 4 bases and J shed 2 bases, with 12 bases lying between them. Study processing details: From reference gene primer amplification, estimates of nucleated cell counts were derived. Only in-frame clones appear in the TCRdb table, and some are missing; sequencing was by immunoSEQ multiplex PCR. The DNA was the basis for D and trimming; V, J and clone size are from that table. Counted here are under 300,000 clones, about nine tenths occurring once; the ten biggest clones make up over 0.8%.

The sequence derives from a man aged 25-45 years with COVID-19, enrolled during active disease. Input material: peripheral blood. The rearrangement joins TRBV29-1 to TRBJ2-7; weak D call: TRBD1 (6 bases). Here the CDR3 DNA reads TGCAGCGTTGCCGGGACAATCACCTACGAGCAGTACTTC. It translates to CSVAGTITYEQYF.